The 10 T cell receptor beta chains below come from one sample, sequenced in a study of shared T cell receptors in the human thymus. Only in-frame clones appear in the TCRdb table, and some are missing; sequencing was by immunoSEQ multiplex PCR. The data show roughly 660,000 clones, roughly 90% seen once. The sample was also reused in another study, on human thymus T cells.

Sequenced material: thymocytes. The receptors were sampled from a boy under two years old with a congenital heart defect.

The rearrangement joins TRBV28 to TRBJ2-7; a possible D gene is TRBD1 (6 bases). The CDR3 totals 14 residues. V dropped 5 bases and J dropped 2 bases, with 13 bases sitting between them. The germline V gene encodes CDR1 MDHEN and CDR2 SYDVKM. The chain's CDR3 is CASSLQGPTYEQYF. CDR3 coding DNA: TGTGCCAGCAGTCTACAGGGCCCTACCTACGAGCAGTACTTC.

V and J are TRBV7-9 and TRBJ1-1; 9 positions agree with TRBD1. CDR1 and CDR2 (germline): SEHNR, FQNEAQ (reference sequence). The CDR3 sequence is 19 residues long. Trimming took 1 base from V and 3 from J; bases not matched to a gene: 15. CDR3 amino acids: CASSLVPRDREAGDTEAFF. For the CDR3, the DNA is TGTGCCAGCAGCTTAGTCCCCCGGGACAGGGAGGCTGGAGACACTGAAGCTTTCTTT.

J is TRBJ2-5 and V is TRBV25-1; D is perhaps TRBD1 (6 bases). The ends were cut back, 1 base at V and 2 bases at J, with 11 bases in the middle. Looked up from germline, CDR1 is MGHDK and CDR2 is SYGVNS. The CDR3 runs 15 residues. CDR3 sequence: CASSESSTGQETQYF. CDR3 DNA: TGTGCCAGCAGTGAATCATCGACAGGACAAGAGACCCAGTACTTC.

The CDR3 bases are TGTGCCATCAGCCGAGGGGCTAGCGAAAGCTCCTACGAGCAGTACTTC. It yields the protein CAISRGASESSYEQYF. The rearrangement uses TRBV10-3 and TRBJ2-7, with a weak D call TRBD2 (6 bases). Per germline, CDR1 ENHRY and CDR2 SYGVKD. This CDR3 is 16 amino acids long. Trimming left V 6 bases short and J 0 bases short, with 18 bases between.

V gene TRBV28 combines with J gene TRBJ2-5; tentatively, D is TRBD2 (5 bases). The CDR3 loop spans 15 amino acids. V gave up 2 bases and J gave up 5 bases, with 15 bases separating them. From germline, CDR1 is MDHEN and CDR2 SYDVKM. The CDR3: CASSLPPEVGETQYF. Here the CDR3 DNA reads TGTGCCAGCAGTTTACCCCCGGAGGTTGGGGAGACCCAGTACTTC.

V is TRBV4-2 and J is TRBJ1-4; D gene ambiguous. The CDR3 is 15 residues long. Per the germline V gene, CDR1 is LGHNA and CDR2 is YNFKEQ. V was shortened by 0 bases and J by 8 bases, with 13 bases between the two germline ends. This CDR3 is CASSQDGDVGEKLFF. CDR3 bases: TGTGCCAGCAGCCAAGATGGCGACGTGGGCGAAAAACTGTTTTTT.

The V call is TRBV30, the J call TRBJ2-7; 7 nucleotides agree with TRBD2. There are 16 residues in the CDR3. V shed 3 bases and J 1 base; nucleotides not matched to a gene: 12. Looked up from germline, CDR1 is GTSNPN and CDR2 is SVGIG (reference sequence). The CDR3 here is CAWSILPSGASYEQYF. CDR3 bases: TGTGCCTGGAGCATTCTTCCTAGCGGTGCTTCCTACGAGCAGTACTTC.

The V and J genes are TRBV25-1 and TRBJ2-1; 9 positions match TRBD2. The CDR3 has 15 residues. Looked up from germline, CDR1 is MGHDK and CDR2 is SYGVNS. The V segment lost 4 bases and the J segment 4 bases; nucleotides outside the gene matches: 5. CDR3 bases: TGTGCCAGCAGTGGGGGACTAGCTGGGTACAATGAGCAGTTCTTC. It yields the protein CASSGGLAGYNEQFF.

V usage is TRBV15 and J usage is TRBJ1-1; 8 bases agree with TRBD1. With 0 bases clipped from V and 6 bases from J, the junction kept 6 bases outside the gene matches. This CDR3 region has 15 residues. Germline CDR1 and CDR2: LNHNV and YYDKDF (reference sequence). CDR3 nucleotides: TGTGCCACCAGCAGAGAGGGACAGGAGGTCGCTGAAGCTTTCTTT. This translates into CATSREGQEVAEAFF.

The rearrangement links TRBV18 to TRBJ2-7; the D gene is possibly TRBD1 (5 bases). CDR3 length: 15 residues. From germline, CDR1 is KGHSH and CDR2 LQKENI. Trimming cost V 2 bases and J 3 bases, with 14 bases left between them. This CDR3 is CASSPKGLGVYEQYF. The CDR3, as DNA: TGTGCCAGCTCACCAAAAGGGCTAGGGGTCTACGAGCAGTACTTC.